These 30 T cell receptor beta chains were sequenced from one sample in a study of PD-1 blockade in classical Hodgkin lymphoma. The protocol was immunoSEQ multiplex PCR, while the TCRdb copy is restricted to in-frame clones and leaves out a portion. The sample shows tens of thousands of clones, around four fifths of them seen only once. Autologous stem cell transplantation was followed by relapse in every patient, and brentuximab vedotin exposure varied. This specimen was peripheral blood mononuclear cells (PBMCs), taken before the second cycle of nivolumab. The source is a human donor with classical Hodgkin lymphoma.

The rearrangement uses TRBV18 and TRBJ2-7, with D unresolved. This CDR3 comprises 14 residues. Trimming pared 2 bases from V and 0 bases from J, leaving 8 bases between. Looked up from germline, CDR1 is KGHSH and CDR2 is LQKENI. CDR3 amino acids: CASSPVSPSYEQYF. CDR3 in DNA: TGTGCCAGCTCACCAGTGAGTCCCTCCTACGAGCAGTACTTC.

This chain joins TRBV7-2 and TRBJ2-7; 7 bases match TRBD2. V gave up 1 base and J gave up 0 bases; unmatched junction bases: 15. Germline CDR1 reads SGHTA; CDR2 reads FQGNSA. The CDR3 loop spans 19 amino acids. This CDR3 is CASSLEGLGGFRNSYEQYF. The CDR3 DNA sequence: TGTGCCAGCAGCTTAGAAGGACTAGGAGGATTCCGGAACTCCTACGAGCAGTACTTC.

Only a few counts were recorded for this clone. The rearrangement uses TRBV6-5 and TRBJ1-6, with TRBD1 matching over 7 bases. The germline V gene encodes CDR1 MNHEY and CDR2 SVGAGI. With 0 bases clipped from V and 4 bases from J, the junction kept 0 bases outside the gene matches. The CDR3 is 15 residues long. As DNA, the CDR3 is TGTGCCAGCAGTTACTCGACAGGGTATAATTCACCCCTCCACTTT. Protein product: CASSYSTGYNSPLHF.

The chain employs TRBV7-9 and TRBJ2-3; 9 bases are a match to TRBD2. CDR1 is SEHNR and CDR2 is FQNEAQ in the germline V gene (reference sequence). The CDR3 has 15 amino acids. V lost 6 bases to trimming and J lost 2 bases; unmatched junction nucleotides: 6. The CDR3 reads CASRPTSGPTDTQYF. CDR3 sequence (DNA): TGTGCCAGCAGGCCCACTAGCGGGCCCACAGATACGCAGTATTTT.

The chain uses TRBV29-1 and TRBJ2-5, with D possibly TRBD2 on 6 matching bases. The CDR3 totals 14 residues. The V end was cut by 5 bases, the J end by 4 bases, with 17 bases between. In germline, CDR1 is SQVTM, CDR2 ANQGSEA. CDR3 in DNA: TGCAGCGTTCGGGAGCCGGGAGCTGGAGAGACCCAGTACTTC. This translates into CSVREPGAGETQYF.

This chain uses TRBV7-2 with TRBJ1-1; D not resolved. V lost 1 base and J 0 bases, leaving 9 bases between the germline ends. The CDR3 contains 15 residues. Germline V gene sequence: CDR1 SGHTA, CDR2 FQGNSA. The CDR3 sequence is CASSLGATLNTEAFF. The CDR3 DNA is TGTGCCAGCAGCTTAGGTGCCACCCTGAACACTGAAGCTTTCTTT.

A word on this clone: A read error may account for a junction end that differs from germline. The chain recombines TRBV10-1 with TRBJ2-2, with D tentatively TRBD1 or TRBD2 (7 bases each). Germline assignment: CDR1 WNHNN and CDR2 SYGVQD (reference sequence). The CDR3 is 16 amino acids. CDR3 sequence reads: CASGDREGPNTGELFF. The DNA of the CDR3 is TGCGCCAGCGGTGACAGGGAGGGTCCGAACACCGGGGAGCTGTTTTTT.

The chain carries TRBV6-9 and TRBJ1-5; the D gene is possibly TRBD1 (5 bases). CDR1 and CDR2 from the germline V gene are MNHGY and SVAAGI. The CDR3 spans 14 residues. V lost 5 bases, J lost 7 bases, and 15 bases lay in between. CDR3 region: CASSPGRGGQPQHF. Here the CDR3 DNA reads TGTGCCAGCAGTCCCGGAAGGGGCGGGCAGCCCCAGCATTTT.

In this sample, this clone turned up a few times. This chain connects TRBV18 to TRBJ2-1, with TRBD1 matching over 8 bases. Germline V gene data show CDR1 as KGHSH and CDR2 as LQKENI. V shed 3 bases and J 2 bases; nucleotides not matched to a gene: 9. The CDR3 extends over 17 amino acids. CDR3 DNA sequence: TGTGCCAGCTCACCCTTACTCAGGGGGCCCACCTACAATGAGCAGTTCTTC. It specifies CASSPLLRGPTYNEQFF.

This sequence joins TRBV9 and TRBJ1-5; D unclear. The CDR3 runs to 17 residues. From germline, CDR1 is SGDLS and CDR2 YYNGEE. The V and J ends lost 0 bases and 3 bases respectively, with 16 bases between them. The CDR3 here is CASSVATSGGPNQPQHF. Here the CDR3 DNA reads TGTGCCAGCAGCGTAGCTACGTCGGGCGGACCCAATCAGCCCCAGCATTTT.

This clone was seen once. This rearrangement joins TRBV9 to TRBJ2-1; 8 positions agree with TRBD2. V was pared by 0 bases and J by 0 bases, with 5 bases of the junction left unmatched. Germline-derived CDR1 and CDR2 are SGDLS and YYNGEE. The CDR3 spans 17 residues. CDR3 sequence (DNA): TGTGCCAGCAGCGTAGGGCTCAGCGGGGGCTCCTACAATGAGCAGTTCTTC. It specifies CASSVGLSGGSYNEQFF.

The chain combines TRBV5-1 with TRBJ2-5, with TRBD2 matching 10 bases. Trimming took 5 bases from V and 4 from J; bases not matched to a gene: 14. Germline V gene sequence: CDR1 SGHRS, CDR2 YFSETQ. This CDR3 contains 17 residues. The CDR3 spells CASSLLAGEPLLETQYF. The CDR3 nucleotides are TGCGCCAGCAGTCTCCTAGCGGGAGAACCACTTCTAGAGACCCAGTACTTC.

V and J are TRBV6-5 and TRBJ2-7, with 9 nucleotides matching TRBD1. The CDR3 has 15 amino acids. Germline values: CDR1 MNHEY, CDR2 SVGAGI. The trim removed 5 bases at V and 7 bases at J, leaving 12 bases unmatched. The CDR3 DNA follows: TGTGCCAGCAGTGGCAGACAGGGGGGCGGTGGAGAGCAGTACGTC. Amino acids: CASSGRQGGGGEQYV.

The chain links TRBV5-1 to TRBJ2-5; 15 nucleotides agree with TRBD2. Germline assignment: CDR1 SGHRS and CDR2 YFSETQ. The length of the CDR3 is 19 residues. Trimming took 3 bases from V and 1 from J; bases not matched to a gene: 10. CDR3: CASSSNPGLAGGTQETQYF. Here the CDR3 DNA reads TGCGCCAGCAGCTCAAACCCGGGACTAGCGGGAGGTACCCAAGAGACCCAGTACTTC. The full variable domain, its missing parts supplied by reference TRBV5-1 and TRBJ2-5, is KAGVTQTPRYLIKTRGQQVTLSCSPISGHRSVSWYQQTPGQGLQFLFEYFSETQRNKGNFPGRFSGRQFSNSRSEMNVSTLELGDSALYLCASSSNPGLAGGTQETQYFGPGTRLLVL.

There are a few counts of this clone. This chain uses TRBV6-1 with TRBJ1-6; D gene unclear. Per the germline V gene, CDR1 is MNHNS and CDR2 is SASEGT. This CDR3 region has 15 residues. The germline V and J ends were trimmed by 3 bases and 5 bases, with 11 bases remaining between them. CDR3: CASSERDGHNSPLHF. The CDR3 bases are TGTGCCAGCAGTGAGCGAGACGGTCATAATTCACCCCTCCACTTT.

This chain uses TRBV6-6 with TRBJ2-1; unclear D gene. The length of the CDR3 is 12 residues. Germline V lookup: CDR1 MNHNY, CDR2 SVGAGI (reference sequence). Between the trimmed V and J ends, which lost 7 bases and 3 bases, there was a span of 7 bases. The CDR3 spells CASTFSYNEQFF. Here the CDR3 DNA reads TGTGCCAGCACCTTCAGCTACAATGAGCAGTTCTTC.

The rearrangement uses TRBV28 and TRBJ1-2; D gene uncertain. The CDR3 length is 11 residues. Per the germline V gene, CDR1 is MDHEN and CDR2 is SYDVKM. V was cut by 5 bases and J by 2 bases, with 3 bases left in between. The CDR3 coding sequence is TGTGCCAGCAGTCAAAACTATGGCTACACCTTC. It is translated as CASSQNYGYTF.

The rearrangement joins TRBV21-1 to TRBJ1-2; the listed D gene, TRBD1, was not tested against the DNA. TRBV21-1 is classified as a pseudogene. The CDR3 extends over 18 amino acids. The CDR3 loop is CASSPRRPGQGVNYGYTF. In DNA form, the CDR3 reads TGTGCCAGCAGCCCACGCCGACCGGGACAGGGGGTTAACTATGGCTACACCTTC.

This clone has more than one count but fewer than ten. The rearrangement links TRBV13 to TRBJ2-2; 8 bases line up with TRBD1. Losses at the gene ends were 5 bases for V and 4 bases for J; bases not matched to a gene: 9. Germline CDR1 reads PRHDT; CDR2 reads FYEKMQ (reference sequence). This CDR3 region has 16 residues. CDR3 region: CASSLLTGETTGELFF. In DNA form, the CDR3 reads TGTGCCAGCAGCCTCCTGACAGGGGAGACCACCGGGGAGCTGTTTTTT.

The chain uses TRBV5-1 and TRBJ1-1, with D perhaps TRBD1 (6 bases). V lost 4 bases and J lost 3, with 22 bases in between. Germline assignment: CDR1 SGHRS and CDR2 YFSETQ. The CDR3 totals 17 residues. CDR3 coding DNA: TGCGCCAGCAGCATCACGGGCGGCCCCCACAGGGACACTGAAGCTTTCTTT. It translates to CASSITGGPHRDTEAFF.

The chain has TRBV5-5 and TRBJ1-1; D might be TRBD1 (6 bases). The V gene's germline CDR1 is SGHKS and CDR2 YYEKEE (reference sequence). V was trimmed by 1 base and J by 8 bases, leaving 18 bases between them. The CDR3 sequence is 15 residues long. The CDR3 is CASSLRDILQGEAFF. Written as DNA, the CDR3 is TGTGCCAGCAGCTTGCGGGACATCCTACAAGGAGAAGCTTTCTTT.

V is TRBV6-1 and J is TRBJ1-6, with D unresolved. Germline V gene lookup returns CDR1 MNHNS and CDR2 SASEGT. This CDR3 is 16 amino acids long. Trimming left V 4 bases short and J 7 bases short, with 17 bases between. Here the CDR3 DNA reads TGTGCCAGCAGTGTAATCGGAGGGTATGGAAATTCACCCCTCCACTTT. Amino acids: CASSVIGGYGNSPLHF.

The CDR3 DNA sequence: TGTGCCAGCAGTTCCTGGGACAGGGGGCCGGGCTTTTCGATAAGACACTCCTACAATGAGCAGTTCTTC. Its translation: CASSSWDRGPGFSIRHSYNEQFF. The chain joins TRBV27 to TRBJ2-1, with 12 bases aligning to TRBD1. There are 23 residues in the CDR3. V gave up 4 bases and J gave up 0 bases; unmatched junction bases: 22. Looked up from germline, CDR1 is MNHEY and CDR2 is SMNVEV (reference sequence).

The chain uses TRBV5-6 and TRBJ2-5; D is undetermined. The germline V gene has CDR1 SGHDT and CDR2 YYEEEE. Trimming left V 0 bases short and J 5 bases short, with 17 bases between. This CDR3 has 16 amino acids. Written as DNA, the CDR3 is TGTGCCAGCAGCTTGGACCAGGCAGGAAATGGGGAGACCCAGTACTTC. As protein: CASSLDQAGNGETQYF.

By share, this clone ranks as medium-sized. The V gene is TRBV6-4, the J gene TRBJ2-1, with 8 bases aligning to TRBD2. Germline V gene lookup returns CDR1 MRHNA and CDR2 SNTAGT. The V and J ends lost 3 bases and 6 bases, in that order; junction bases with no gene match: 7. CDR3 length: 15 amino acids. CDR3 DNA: TGTGCCAGCAGTGAAGGACTAGCTCTCACCAATGAGCAGTTCTTC. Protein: CASSEGLALTNEQFF.

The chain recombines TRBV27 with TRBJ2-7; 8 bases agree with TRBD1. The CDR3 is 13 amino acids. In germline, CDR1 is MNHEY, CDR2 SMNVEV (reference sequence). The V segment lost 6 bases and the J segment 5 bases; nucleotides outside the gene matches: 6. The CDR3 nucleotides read TGTGCCAGCAGCAGGACAGGGAAGAACGAGCAGTACTTC. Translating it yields CASSRTGKNEQYF.

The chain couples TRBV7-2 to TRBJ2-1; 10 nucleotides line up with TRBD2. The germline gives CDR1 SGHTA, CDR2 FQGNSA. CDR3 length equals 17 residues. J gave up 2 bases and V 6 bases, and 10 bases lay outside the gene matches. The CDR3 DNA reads TGTGCCAGCAGTCACGAGGCCAGCGGGAGGGCCTACAATGAGCAGTTCTTC. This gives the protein CASSHEASGRAYNEQFF.

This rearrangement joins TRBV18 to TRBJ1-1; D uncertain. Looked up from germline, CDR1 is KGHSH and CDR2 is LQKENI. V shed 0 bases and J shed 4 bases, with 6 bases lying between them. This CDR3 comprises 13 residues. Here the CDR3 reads CASSPPGITEAFF. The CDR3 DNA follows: TGTGCCAGCTCACCACCGGGGATCACTGAAGCTTTCTTT.

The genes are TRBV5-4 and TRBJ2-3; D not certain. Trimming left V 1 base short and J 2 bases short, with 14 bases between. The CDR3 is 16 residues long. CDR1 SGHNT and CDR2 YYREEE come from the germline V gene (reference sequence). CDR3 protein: CASSLILAGNTDTQYF. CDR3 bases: TGTGCCAGCAGCTTGATCTTGGCAGGAAACACAGATACGCAGTATTTT.

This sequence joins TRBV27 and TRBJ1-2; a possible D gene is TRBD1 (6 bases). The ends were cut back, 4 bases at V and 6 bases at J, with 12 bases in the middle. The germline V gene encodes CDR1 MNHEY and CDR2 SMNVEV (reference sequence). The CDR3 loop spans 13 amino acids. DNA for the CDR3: TGTGCCAGCAGTTCCCCAGGGGCGGATGGCTACACCTTC. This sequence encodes CASSSPGADGYTF.